The clone carrying this T cell receptor beta chain has more than one count but fewer than ten. No antigen is known for it. Trimming removed 5 bases from V and 5 bases from J, with 12 bases in between. This CDR3 has 13 residues. From germline, CDR1 is MNHEY and CDR2 SVGAGI. A sample-barcoded 5' primer and a J-beta primer mix were used in a second PCR of roughly 6 to 11 cycles. Unique molecular identifiers of 12 random nucleotides labeled each cDNA. One entry per CDR3 protein results from TCRdb running MiXCR on the 5' RACE reads. Of just under 750,000 distinct CDR3 sequences listed, about 20% are singletons. Total RNA extraction produced at least 5.5 micrograms (per sample) for the study. This sample stems from a study of blood T cells in healthy people across ages. Study-wide results and limits: TCR beta diversity correlated strongly with naive T cell percentage. TCR beta diversity per million T cells fell roughly linearly with age.

Sequenced material: blood. The chain joins TRBV6-5 to TRBJ2-5; perhaps D is TRBD1 or TRBD2 (6 bases each). The sequence derives from a man in his 70s in good health. The CDR3: CASSRGTYETQYF. The DNA for the CDR3 is TGTGCCAGCAGTCGCGGGACATATGAGACCCAGTACTTC.